Shown below are 13 T cell receptor beta chains from a single sample sequenced in a study of shared clonotypes between healthy human individuals. Repertoires were generated with immunoSEQ multiplex PCR, while TCRdb's copy carries only in-frame clones and drops some. The data hold over a million clones, with around 75% observed a single time. The sequencing sample was made of memory CD4+ T cells sorted from blood. Indicated subset: CD45RA-negative fraction. All receptors derive from a man aged 18 to 30 in good health.

J is TRBJ2-7 and V is TRBV30; 7 nucleotides agree with TRBD1. This CDR3 is built from 12 residues. Per the germline V gene, CDR1 is GTSNPN and CDR2 is SVGIG (reference sequence). With 7 bases clipped from V and 3 bases from J, the junction kept 6 bases outside the gene matches. The chain's CDR3 is CAFRDRNYEQYF. The CDR3 DNA reads as TGTGCCTTCCGGGACAGAAACTACGAGCAGTACTTC.

This chain links TRBV25-1 with TRBJ1-5, with D unresolved. Germline CDR1 MGHDK, CDR2 SYGVNS. Trimming pared 0 bases from V and 4 bases from J, leaving 1 base between. The CDR3 consists of 12 residues. The CDR3: CASSEYNQPQHF. CDR3 sequence (DNA): TGTGCCAGCAGTGAATATAATCAGCCCCAGCATTTT.

The V call is TRBV7-2, the J call TRBJ1-2; 9 nucleotides match TRBD1. Trimming cost V 5 bases and J 6 bases; bases outside gene matches: 13. CDR3 length: 16 residues. CDR1 SGHTA and CDR2 FQGNSA come from the germline V gene. CDR3 nucleotide sequence: TGTGCCAGCAGCCGAACCGGGACAGGGTTTTTTGATGGCTACACCTTC. Encoded protein: CASSRTGTGFFDGYTF.

This clone was counted only a few times. The rearrangement uses TRBV30 and TRBJ1-2; D may be TRBD1 (6 bases). Between the trimmed V and J ends, which lost 5 bases and 7 bases, there was a span of 14 bases. There are 12 residues in the CDR3. The germline CDR1 and CDR2 sequences are GTSNPN and SVGIG (reference sequence). CDR3 loop: CAWVASGAGYTF. Written as DNA, the CDR3 is TGTGCCTGGGTCGCCTCAGGGGCTGGCTACACCTTC.

This clone was seen a few times. The chain combines TRBV5-1 with TRBJ2-1, with D possibly TRBD2 on 6 matching bases. Trimming left V 4 bases short and J 5 bases short, with 22 bases between. Looked up from germline, CDR1 is SGHRS and CDR2 is YFSETQ. The CDR3 runs 17 residues. The CDR3: CASSPSQAARRDNEQFF. The CDR3 DNA follows: TGCGCCAGCAGCCCTTCCCAGGCGGCCAGGAGGGACAATGAGCAGTTCTTC. Full variable domain (rest looked up from reference TRBV5-1 and TRBJ2-1): KAGVTQTPRYLIKTRGQQVTLSCSPISGHRSVSWYQQTPGQGLQFLFEYFSETQRNKGNFPGRFSGRQFSNSRSEMNVSTLELGDSALYLCASSPSQAARRDNEQFFGPGTRLTVL.

This clone has a handful of counts. This chain links TRBV6-5 with TRBJ1-5, with D unresolved. Germline V gene sequence: CDR1 MNHEY, CDR2 SVGAGI. This CDR3 is built from 12 residues. The germline V and J ends were trimmed by 5 bases and 5 bases, with 7 bases remaining between them. CDR3: CASSTRDQPQHF. The CDR3 nucleotides are TGTGCCAGCAGTACTCGAGATCAGCCCCAGCATTTT.

The J gene is TRBJ2-1, the V gene TRBV6-6, with D possibly matching TRBD2 (5 bases). The CDR3 totals 15 residues. The V end lost 6 bases, the J end lost 8 bases, and 20 bases lay between the germline ends. Germline assignment: CDR1 MNHNY and CDR2 SVGAGI (reference sequence). The CDR3 DNA reads as TGTGCCAGCAGCCCCCCCCGGGGTTCTCTGGATGAGCAGTTCTTC. This gives the protein CASSPPRGSLDEQFF.

This sequence joins TRBV11-2 and TRBJ1-3; D remains unclear. Germline V lookup: CDR1 SGHAT, CDR2 FQNNGV. The ends were cut back, 8 bases at V and 4 bases at J, with 9 bases in the middle. This CDR3 region has 12 residues. The CDR3 region has the DNA TGTGCCAGCTGGACCCGGGGAAACACCATATATTTT. It codes for CASWTRGNTIYF.

The rearrangement joins TRBV10-2 to TRBJ2-3; possibly TRBD2 for D (5 bases). The V gene lost 4 bases and the J gene lost 3 bases, with 11 bases spanning the gap. CDR1 and CDR2 from the germline V gene are WSHSY and SAAADI. CDR3 size: 14 residues. CDR3 loop: CASSGGSQTDTQYF. CDR3 DNA: TGCGCCAGCAGTGGAGGGAGTCAGACAGATACGCAGTATTTT.

The chain uses TRBV21-1 and TRBJ1-4. TRBV21-1 is listed as a pseudogene. The CDR3 has 14 amino acids. The CDR3 sequence: CATPKRGPAEALFF. CDR3 nucleotides: TGTGCCACCCCAAAACGGGGCCCGGCAGAGGCGCTGTTTTTT.

The gene calls are TRBV7-8 and TRBJ1-5, with 9 bases aligning to TRBD1. This CDR3 region has 15 residues. V shed 5 bases and J 7 bases; nucleotides not matched to a gene: 9. Germline loops: CDR1 SGHVS, CDR2 FQNEAQ. CDR3 bases: TGTGCCAGCAGCCCTAGACGGACAGGGGACCAGCCCCAGCATTTT. Protein product: CASSPRRTGDQPQHF.

The CDR3 loop is CASSRPTRGTYEQYF. DNA for the CDR3: TGTGCCAGCAGCCGACCGACTAGGGGGACCTACGAGCAGTACTTC. V gene TRBV13 combines with J gene TRBJ2-7; D may be TRBD1 or TRBD2 (6 bases each). V was trimmed by 5 bases and J by 2 bases, leaving 16 bases between them. The CDR3 is 15 residues long. Germline loops: CDR1 PRHDT, CDR2 FYEKMQ (reference sequence).

The V and J genes are TRBV11-2 and TRBJ2-1, with TRBD1 matching over 10 bases. Germline lookup yields CDR1 SGHAT and CDR2 FQNNGV. V shed 4 bases, J shed 8 bases, and the junction held 8 bases outside the gene matches. CDR3 size: 15 residues. The CDR3 DNA reads TGTGCCAGCAGCTCCCGACAGGGGGCTAGCGATGAGCAGTTCTTC. This encodes CASSSRQGASDEQFF.